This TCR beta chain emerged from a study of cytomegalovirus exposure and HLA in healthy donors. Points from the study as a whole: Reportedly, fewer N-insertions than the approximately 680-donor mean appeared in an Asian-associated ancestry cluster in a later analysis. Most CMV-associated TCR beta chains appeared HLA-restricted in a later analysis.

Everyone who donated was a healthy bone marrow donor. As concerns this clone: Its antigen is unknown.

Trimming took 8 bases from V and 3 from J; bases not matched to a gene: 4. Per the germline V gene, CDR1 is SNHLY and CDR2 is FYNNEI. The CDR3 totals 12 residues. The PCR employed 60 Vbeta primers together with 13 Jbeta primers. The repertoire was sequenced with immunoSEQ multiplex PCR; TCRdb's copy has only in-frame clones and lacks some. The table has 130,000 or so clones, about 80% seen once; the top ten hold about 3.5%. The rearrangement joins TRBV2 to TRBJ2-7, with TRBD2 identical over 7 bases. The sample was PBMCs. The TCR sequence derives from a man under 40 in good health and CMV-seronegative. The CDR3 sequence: CASLWTSYEQYF. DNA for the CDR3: TGTGCCAGCCTTTGGACTAGCTACGAGCAGTACTTC.